What follows describes a single T cell receptor (beta chain). The record originates from a study of T cell changes during pregnancy in multiple sclerosis. The table came from immunoSEQ multiplex PCR; TCRdb's copy has only in-frame clones and leaves some out. Seen here are around 30,000 clones, 90% observed once, and the top ten hold approximately 4.7%. This CDR3 has 17 amino acids. V gave up 5 bases and J gave up 4 bases, with 23 bases separating them. Looked up from germline, CDR1 is KGHSY and CDR2 is FQNENV. This TCR was recovered from a female donor with multiple sclerosis, enrolled in a pregnancy study. This chain joins TRBV16 and TRBJ2-5; tentatively, D is TRBD2 (5 bases). This specimen was CD8+ T cells from peripheral blood mononuclear cells, taken in the second trimester of pregnancy. Here the CDR3 reads CASSFLPRGSMLETQYF. In DNA, the CDR3 is TGTGCCAGCAGCTTCCTTCCTCGGGGTAGTATGTTAGAGACCCAGTACTTC.